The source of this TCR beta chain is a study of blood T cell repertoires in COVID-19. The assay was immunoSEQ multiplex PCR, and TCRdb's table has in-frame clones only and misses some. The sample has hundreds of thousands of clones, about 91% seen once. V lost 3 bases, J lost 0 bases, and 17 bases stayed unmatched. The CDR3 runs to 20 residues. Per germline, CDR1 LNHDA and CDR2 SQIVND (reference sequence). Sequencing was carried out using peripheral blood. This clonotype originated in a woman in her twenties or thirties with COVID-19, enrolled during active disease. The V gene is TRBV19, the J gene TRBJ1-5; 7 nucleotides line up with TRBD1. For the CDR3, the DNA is TGTGCCAGTAGTATCTCCCGCCAACAGGGGAGTGGGGTTAGCAATCAGCCCCAGCATTTT. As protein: CASSISRQQGSGVSNQPQHF.